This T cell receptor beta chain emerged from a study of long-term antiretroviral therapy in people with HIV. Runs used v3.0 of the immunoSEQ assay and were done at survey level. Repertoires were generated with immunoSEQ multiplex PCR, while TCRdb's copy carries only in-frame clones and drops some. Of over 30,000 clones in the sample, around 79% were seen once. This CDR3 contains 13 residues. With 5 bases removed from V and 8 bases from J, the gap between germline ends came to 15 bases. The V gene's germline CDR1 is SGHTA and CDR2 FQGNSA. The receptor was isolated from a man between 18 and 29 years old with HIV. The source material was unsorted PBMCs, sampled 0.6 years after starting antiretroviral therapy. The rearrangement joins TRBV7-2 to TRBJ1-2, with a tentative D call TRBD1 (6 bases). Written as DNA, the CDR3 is TGTGCCAGCAGCCTACAGGGCTTAGAGGGCTACACCTTC. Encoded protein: CASSLQGLEGYTF.